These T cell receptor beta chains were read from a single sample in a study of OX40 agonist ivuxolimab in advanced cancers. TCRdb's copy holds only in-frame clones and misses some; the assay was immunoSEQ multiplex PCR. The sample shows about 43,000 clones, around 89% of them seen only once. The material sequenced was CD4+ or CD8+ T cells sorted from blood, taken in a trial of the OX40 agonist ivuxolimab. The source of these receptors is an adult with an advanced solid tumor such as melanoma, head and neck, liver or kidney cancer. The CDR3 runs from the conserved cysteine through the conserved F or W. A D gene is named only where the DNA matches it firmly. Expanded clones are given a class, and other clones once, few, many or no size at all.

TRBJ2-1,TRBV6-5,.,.,CASSTDRYNEQFF,TGTGCCAGCAGTACCGACAGATACAATGAGCAGTTCTTC
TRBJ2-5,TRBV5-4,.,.,CASSLGGVEVYQETQYF,TGTGCCAGCAGCTTGGGAGGGGTTGAAGTGTACCAAGAGACCCAGTACTTC
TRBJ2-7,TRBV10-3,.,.,CAISAGRPTEQYF,TGTGCCATCAGTGCGGGCAGACCGACCGAGCAGTACTTC
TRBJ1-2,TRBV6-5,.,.,CASTSGGGYTF,TGTGCCAGCACCAGCGGGGGTGGCTACACCTTC
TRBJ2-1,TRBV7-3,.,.,CASSLTDRNEQFF,TGTGCCAGCAGCTTAACTGACCGAAATGAGCAGTTCTTC
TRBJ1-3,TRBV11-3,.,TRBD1,CASSLDRTGTTPSGNTIYF,TGTGCCAGCAGCTTAGATAGGACAGGGACAACTCCCTCTGGAAACACCATATATTTT
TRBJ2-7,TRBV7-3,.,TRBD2,CASSSGRTYEQYF,TGTGCCAGCTCTAGCGGGAGGACGTACGAGCAGTACTTC
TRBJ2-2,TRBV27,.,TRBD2,CASSSLAGGASTPNTGELFF,TGTGCCAGCAGTTCGCTAGCGGGAGGCGCATCAACACCGAACACCGGGGAGCTGTTTTTT
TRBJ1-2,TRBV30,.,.,CAWSVTGGYGYTF,TGTGCCTGGAGTGTAACAGGAGGATATGGCTACACCTTC
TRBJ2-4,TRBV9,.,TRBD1,CASSSTGTGQNIQYF,TGTGCCAGCAGCTCCACCGGGACAGGTCAAAACATTCAGTACTTC
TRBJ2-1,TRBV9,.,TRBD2,CASSSSAGAWYNEQFF,TGTGCCAGCAGCTCCTCAGCGGGAGCATGGTACAATGAGCAGTTCTTC
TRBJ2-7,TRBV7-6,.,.,CASTSTATGYEQYF,TGTGCCAGCACCTCGACAGCCACCGGCTACGAGCAGTACTTC
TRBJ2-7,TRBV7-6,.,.,CASSLSSGSYEQYF,TGTGCCAGCAGCTTGAGTAGCGGCTCCTACGAGCAGTACTTC
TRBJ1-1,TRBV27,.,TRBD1,CASILRQGRNTEAFF,TGTGCCAGCATCCTACGACAGGGACGGAACACTGAAGCTTTCTTT
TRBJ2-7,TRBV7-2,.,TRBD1,CASSRSGGLSYEQYF,TGTGCCAGCAGCCGTTCAGGGGGTCTCTCCTACGAGCAGTACTTC
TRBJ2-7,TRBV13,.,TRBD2,CASSLQVAGDPFYEQYF,TGTGCCAGCAGCTTACAAGTAGCGGGGGATCCCTTCTACGAGCAGTACTTC
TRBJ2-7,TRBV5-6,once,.,CASSLEGSSYEQYF,TGTGCCAGCAGCTTGGAGGGGAGCTCCTACGAGCAGTACTTC
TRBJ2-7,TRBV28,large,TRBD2,CASSYRWASSGIRTYEQYF,TGTGCCAGCAGCTATCGTTGGGCCTCTAGCGGGATAAGGACCTACGAGCAGTACTTC
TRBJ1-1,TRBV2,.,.,CASSYGGQAEAFF,TGTGCCAGCAGTTACGGGGGTCAGGCGGAAGCTTTCTTT
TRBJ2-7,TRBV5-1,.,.,CASSPPRVGRESYEQYF,TGCGCCAGCAGCCCCCCGCGGGTGGGCAGGGAGTCCTACGAGCAGTACTTC
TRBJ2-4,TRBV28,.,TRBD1,CASSLQGPKNIQYF,TGTGCCAGCAGCCTACAGGGGCCCAAAAACATTCAGTACTTC
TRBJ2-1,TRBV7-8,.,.,CASSFTTSSRGGEFF,TGTGCCAGCAGCTTTACCACGTCTTCGCGCGGGGGCGAGTTCTTC
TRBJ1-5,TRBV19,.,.,CASTRTEYNQPQHF,TGTGCCAGTACCCGGACGGAGTACAATCAGCCCCAGCATTTT
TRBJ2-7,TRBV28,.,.,CASSLRDGSYEQYF,TGTGCCAGCAGCTTACGGGACGGATCCTACGAGCAGTACTTC
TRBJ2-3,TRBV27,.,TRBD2,CASSILTSVGPDTQYF,TGTGCCAGCAGTATCCTGACTAGCGTGGGTCCAGATACGCAGTATTTT
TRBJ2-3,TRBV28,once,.,CASRIGASGTDTQYF,TGTGCCAGCAGGATAGGGGCTAGCGGCACAGATACGCAGTATTTT
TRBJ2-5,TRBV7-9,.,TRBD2,CASSRIAGGDRETQYF,TGTGCCAGCAGCCGTATAGCGGGAGGGGACCGGGAGACCCAGTACTTC
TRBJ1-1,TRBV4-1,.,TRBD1,CASSQVSTGARAFF,TGCGCCAGCAGCCAGGTATCCACAGGGGCCAGGGCTTTCTTT
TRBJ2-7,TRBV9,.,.,CASSVEGGGYYEQYF,TGTGCCAGCAGCGTAGAAGGAGGGGGCTATTACGAGCAGTACTTC
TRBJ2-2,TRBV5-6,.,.,CASSSQGDTGELFF,TGTGCCAGCAGCTCACAGGGCGACACCGGGGAGCTGTTTTTT
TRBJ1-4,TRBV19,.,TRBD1,CASRRTGYATNEKLFF,TGTGCCAGTAGAAGGACAGGTTATGCAACTAATGAAAAACTGTTTTTT
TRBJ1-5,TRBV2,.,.,CASKALKNSNQPQHF,TGTGCCAGCAAAGCCCTAAAAAATAGCAATCAGCCCCAGCATTTT
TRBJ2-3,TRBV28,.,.,CASRIGGESTDTQYF,TGTGCCAGCAGGATAGGTGGGGAAAGCACAGATACGCAGTATTTT
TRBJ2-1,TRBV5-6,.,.,CASSNLLGNEQFF,TGTGCCAGCAGCAACCTCCTAGGGAATGAGCAGTTCTTC
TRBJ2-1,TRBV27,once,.,CASSFPGNEQFF,TGTGCCAGCAGTTTTCCAGGGAATGAGCAGTTCTTC
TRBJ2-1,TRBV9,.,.,CASSESGTEAYEQFF,TGTGCCAGCAGTGAGTCCGGGACCGAGGCTTATGAGCAGTTCTTC
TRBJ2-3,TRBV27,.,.,CASSLLGVGDTQYF,TGTGCCAGCAGTTTATTGGGGGTGGGAGATACGCAGTATTTT
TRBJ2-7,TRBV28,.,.,CASSPSGRGAYEQYF,TGTGCCAGCAGTCCCTCCGGGCGGGGAGCCTACGAGCAGTACTTC
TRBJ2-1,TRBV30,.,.,CAWSVGRGRVGASEQFF,TGTGCCTGGAGTGTAGGTCGAGGGCGGGTGGGAGCGAGCGAGCAGTTCTTC
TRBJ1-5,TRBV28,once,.,CASLPPGSNQPQHF,TGTGCCAGCCTCCCCCCGGGGAGCAATCAGCCCCAGCATTTT
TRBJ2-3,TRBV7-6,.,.,CASSSKSTGITDTQYF,TGTGCCAGCAGCTCGAAATCAACAGGCATCACAGATACGCAGTATTTT
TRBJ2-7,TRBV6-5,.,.,CASSQTAMATYEQYF,TGTGCCAGCAGCCAAACAGCGATGGCGACCTACGAGCAGTACTTC
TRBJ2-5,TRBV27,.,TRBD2,CASSFPGGTQYF,TGTGCCAGCAGTTTCCCGGGGGGGACCCAGTACTTC
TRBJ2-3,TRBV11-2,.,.,CASSTRGAFRDSTDTQYF,TGTGCCAGCAGCACTAGAGGTGCATTTCGTGACAGCACAGATACGCAGTATTTT
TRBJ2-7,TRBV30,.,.,CAWSVSGGAGTTLYEQYF,TGTGCCTGGAGTGTATCGGGGGGCGCCGGGACCACGTTATACGAGCAGTACTTC
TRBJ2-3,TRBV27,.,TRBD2,CASSWLAGVGTDTQYF,TGTGCCAGCAGTTGGTTAGCGGGAGTGGGCACAGATACGCAGTATTTT
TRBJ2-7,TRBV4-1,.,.,CASSPGGAPSGGTYEQYF,TGCGCCAGCAGCCCAGGAGGGGCCCCCTCAGGGGGGACCTACGAGCAGTACTTC
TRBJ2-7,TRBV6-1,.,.,CASSEVNREGEQYF,TGTGCCAGCAGTGAAGTAAACAGGGAGGGCGAGCAGTACTTC
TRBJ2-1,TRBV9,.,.,CASSVGPQGNYNEQFF,TGTGCCAGCAGCGTAGGCCCGCAGGGGAACTACAATGAGCAGTTCTTC
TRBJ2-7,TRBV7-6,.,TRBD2,CASSLASGGRTYEQYF,TGTGCCAGCAGCTTAGCTTCGGGAGGAAGGACCTACGAGCAGTACTTC
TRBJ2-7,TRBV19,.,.,CAPHRDNSYEQYF,TGTGCCCCCCACCGGGACAACTCCTACGAGCAGTACTTC
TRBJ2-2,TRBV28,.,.,CASSFSYTGELFF,TGTGCCAGCAGTTTCTCTTACACCGGGGAGCTGTTTTTT
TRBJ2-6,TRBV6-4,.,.,CASSDSARSGANVLTF,TGTGCCAGCAGTGACTCGGCCCGATCTGGGGCCAACGTCCTGACTTTC